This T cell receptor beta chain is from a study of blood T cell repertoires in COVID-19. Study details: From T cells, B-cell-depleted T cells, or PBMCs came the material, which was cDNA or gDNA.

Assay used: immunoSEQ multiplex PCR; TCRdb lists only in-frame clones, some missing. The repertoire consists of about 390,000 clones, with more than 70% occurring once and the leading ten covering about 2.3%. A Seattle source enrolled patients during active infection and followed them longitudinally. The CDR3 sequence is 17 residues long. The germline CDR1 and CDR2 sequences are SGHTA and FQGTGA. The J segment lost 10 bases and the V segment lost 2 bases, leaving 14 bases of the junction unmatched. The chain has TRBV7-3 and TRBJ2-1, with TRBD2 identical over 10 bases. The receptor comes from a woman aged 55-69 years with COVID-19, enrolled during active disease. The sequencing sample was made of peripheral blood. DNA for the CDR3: TGTGCCAGCAGCTTAGTAGCGGGGGGCGCGGGACGTGCAGAGCAGTTCTTC. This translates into CASSLVAGGAGRAEQFF.